This section outlines one T cell receptor (beta chain) sequence together with its context. Its antigen remains unidentified. The data were taken from a study of cytomegalovirus exposure and HLA in healthy donors. Primers: 60 Vbeta forward and 13 Jbeta reverse. Here immunoSEQ multiplex PCR was the method, and the copy in TCRdb shows in-frame clones only, minus some. The table records 150,000 or so clones, 60% to 85% of them present only once. Study observations and caveats: The study reported that TCR beta sequences accurately predicted HLA-A and HLA-B alleles in most subjects.

The receptor was derived from a woman between 40 and 55 years old in good health and CMV-seropositive. Sequenced material: PBMCs.

This chain's CDR3 is CASSSGGLPYEQYF. CDR3 nucleotide sequence: TGTGCCAGCTCGTCCGGGGGGCTGCCCTACGAGCAGTACTTC. The V call is TRBV18, the J call TRBJ2-7; the D gene is possibly TRBD2 (7 bases). Germline V gene sequence: CDR1 KGHSH, CDR2 LQKENI. This CDR3 has 14 amino acids. Trimming pared 6 bases from V and 2 bases from J, leaving 14 bases between.